The next 2 T cell receptor beta chains were all read from a single sample in a study of sequential checkpoint blockade in melanoma. Some clones are missing from TCRdb's copy, which holds only in-frame ones; the method was immunoSEQ multiplex PCR. This sample has almost 9,500 clones, with 27% found just once. Treatment defined: randomized to nivolumab then ipilimumab (arm A) or the reverse (arm B). The sequences come from tumor tissue (inferred from file names), collected from a patient given nivolumab and ipilimumab in sequence. These receptor sequences come from a human donor with melanoma.

The chain couples TRBV11-3 to TRBJ1-1, with a tentative D call TRBD1 (6 bases). Germline V CDR1 and CDR2: SGHNT, YENEEA. V was shortened by 3 bases and J by 1 base, with 9 bases between the two germline ends. This CDR3 comprises 14 residues. The CDR3: CASSLGQPNTEAFF. CDR3 DNA sequence: TGTGCCAGCAGCTTGGGACAACCGAACACTGAAGCTTTCTTT.

Ten or more counts support this clone. The chain uses TRBV7-1 and TRBJ1-1; D is unclear. TRBV7-1 counts as an open reading frame of uncertain function. Trimming took 4 bases from V and 4 from J, leaving 10 bases between them. The CDR3 loop spans 13 amino acids. The CDR3 nucleotides read TGTGCCAGCAGCTTTGACGGCCGCACTGAAGCTTTCTTT. Translating it yields CASSFDGRTEAFF.